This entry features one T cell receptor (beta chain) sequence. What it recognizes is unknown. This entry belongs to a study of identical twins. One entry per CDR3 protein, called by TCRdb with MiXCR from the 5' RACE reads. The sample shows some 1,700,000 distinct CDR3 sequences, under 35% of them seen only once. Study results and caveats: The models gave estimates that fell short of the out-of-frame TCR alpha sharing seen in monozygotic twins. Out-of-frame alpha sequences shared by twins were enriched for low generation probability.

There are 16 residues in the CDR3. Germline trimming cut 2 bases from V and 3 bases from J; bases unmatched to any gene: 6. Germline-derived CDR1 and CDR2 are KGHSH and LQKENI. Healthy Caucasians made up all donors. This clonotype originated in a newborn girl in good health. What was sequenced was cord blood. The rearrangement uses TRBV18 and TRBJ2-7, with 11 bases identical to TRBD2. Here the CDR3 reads CASSPRPGLAVYEQYF. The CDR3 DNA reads TGTGCCAGCTCACCAAGACCGGGACTAGCGGTCTACGAGCAGTACTTC.